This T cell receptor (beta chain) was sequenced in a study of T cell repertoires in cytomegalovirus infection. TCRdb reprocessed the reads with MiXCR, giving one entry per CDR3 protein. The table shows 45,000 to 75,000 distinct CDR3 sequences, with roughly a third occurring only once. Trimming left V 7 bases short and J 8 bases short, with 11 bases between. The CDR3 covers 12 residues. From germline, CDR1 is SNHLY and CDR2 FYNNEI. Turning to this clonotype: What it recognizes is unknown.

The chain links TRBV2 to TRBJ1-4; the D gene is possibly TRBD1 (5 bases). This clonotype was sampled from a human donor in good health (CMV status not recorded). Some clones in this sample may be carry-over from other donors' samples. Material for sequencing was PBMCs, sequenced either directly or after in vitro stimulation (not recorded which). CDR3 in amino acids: CASNRLGEKLFF. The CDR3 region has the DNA TGTGCCAGCAACAGGCTGGGGGAAAAACTGTTTTTT.